This is a list of T cell receptor beta chains from one sample in a study of T cells in localized non-small cell lung cancer. Profiled with immunoSEQ multiplex PCR; TCRdb holds only in-frame clones, not every one. The table lists about 35,000 clones, approximately 90% of them singletons. Here the sequenced sample was peripheral blood mononuclear cells, taken before any cancer treatment. The receptors shown here come from an older female donor with stage II lung adenocarcinoma. Both conserved end residues are part of each CDR3. A D gene is named only where the DNA matches it firmly. Some rows mark clone size as missing; the rest say once, few, many or name a class of expanded clone.

v_gene	j_gene	abundance	d_gene	CDR3aa	CDR3nt
TRBV27	TRBJ1-2	.	.	CASSYSGRRSLYGYTF	TGTGCCAGCAGTTACTCCGGTCGAAGGTCCCTCTATGGCTACACCTTC
TRBV6-1	TRBJ2-5	.	.	CASRLGLYETQYF	TGTGCCAGCAGGTTGGGACTTTACGAGACCCAGTACTTC
TRBV6-1	TRBJ1-2	.	.	CASSESQAEGYTF	TGTGCCAGCAGTGAAAGCCAGGCCGAGGGCTACACCTTC
TRBV5-1	TRBJ2-4	.	.	CASSPIISDGNIQYF	TGCGCCAGCAGCCCAATCATTTCGGACGGAAACATTCAGTACTTC
TRBV5-4	TRBJ2-1	.	.	CASSLRGGHEQFF	TGTGCCAGCAGCTTGAGGGGGGGCCATGAGCAGTTCTTC
TRBV11-2	TRBJ2-1	.	TRBD1	CASSSGSGGGYEQFF	TGTGCCAGCAGCTCAGGGTCAGGGGGCGGGTATGAGCAGTTCTTC
TRBV7-2	TRBJ1-5	.	.	CASSHGTRESQPQHF	TGTGCCAGCAGCCACGGAACTCGGGAGAGTCAGCCCCAGCATTTT
TRBV7-2	TRBJ2-3	.	TRBD1	CASSWDRGLSDTQYF	TGTGCCAGCAGCTGGGACAGGGGGCTATCAGATACGCAGTATTTT
TRBV7-9	TRBJ1-1	.	.	CASSNPSGGWNTEAFF	TGTGCCAGCAGTAATCCAAGTGGGGGTTGGAACACTGAAGCTTTCTTT
TRBV5-1	TRBJ1-6	.	.	CASSLETQNSPLHF	TGCGCCAGCAGCTTGGAGACACAAAATTCACCCCTCCACTTT
TRBV6-5	TRBJ1-5	.	.	CASSQRTSNQPQHF	TGTGCCAGCAGTCAAAGAACGAGCAATCAGCCCCAGCATTTT
TRBV5-1	TRBJ2-1	.	TRBD2	CASSPGRDGPLPNEQFF	TGCGCCAGCAGCCCGGGGAGGGACGGACCCCTACCCAATGAGCAGTTCTTC
TRBV11-3	TRBJ2-7	.	TRBD1	CASSLRTGDGYEQYF	TGTGCCAGCAGCCTCCGGACAGGGGATGGGTACGAGCAGTACTTC
TRBV5-5	TRBJ1-1	.	.	CASSFTAGTEAFF	TGTGCCAGCAGCTTCACTGCGGGCACTGAAGCTTTCTTT
TRBV28	TRBJ2-7	.	.	CASSLRTPYEQYF	TGTGCCAGCAGTTTACGGACTCCCTACGAGCAGTACTTC
TRBV15	TRBJ2-2	once	TRBD1	CATSAQRTGGGTGELFF	TGTGCCACCAGCGCTCAAAGGACAGGGGGCGGGACCGGGGAGCTGTTTTTT
TRBV28	TRBJ2-2	.	.	CASSSQGFGELFF	TGTGCCAGCAGTTCACAGGGATTCGGGGAGCTGTTTTTT
TRBV1	TRBJ1-5	.	.	CTSSLGAGDNHPYSNQPQHF	TGCACCAGCAGCCTGGGGGCGGGGGACAACCACCCTTATAGCAATCAGCCCCAGCATTTT
TRBV11-3	TRBJ2-3	.	.	CASSRGRGGTDTQYF	TGTGCCAGCAGTAGAGGGAGAGGAGGCACAGATACGCAGTATTTT
TRBV28	TRBJ1-5	.	TRBD1	CASSLPGTGSNQPQHF	TGTGCCAGCAGTTTACCCGGGACAGGTAGCAATCAGCCCCAGCATTTT
TRBV10-3	TRBJ2-7	.	.	CAISRTDGVGEQYF	TGTGCCATCAGCCGGACAGATGGGGTGGGAGAGCAGTACTTC
TRBV28	TRBJ1-2	.	TRBD1	CASRGQGQDIGYTF	TGTGCCAGCCGGGGACAGGGGCAGGACATCGGCTACACCTTC